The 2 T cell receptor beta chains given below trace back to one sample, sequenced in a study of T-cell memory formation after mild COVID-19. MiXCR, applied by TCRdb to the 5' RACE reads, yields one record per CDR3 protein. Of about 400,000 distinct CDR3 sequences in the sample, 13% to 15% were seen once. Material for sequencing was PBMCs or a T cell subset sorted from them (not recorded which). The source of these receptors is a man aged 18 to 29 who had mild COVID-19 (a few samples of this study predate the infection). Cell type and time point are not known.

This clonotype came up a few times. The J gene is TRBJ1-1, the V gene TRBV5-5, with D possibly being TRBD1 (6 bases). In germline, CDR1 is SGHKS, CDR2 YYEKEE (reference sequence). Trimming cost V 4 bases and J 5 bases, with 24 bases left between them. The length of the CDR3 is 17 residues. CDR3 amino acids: CASSGGTRGRSETEAFF. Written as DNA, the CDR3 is TGTGCCAGCAGCGGGGGGACACGGGGAAGATCAGAGACTGAAGCTTTCTTT. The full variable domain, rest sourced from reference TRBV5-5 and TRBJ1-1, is DAGVTQSPTHLIKTRGQQVTLRCSPISGHKSVSWYQQVLGQGPQFIFQYYEKEERGRGNFPDRFSARQFPNYSSELNVNALLLGDSALYLCASSGGTRGRSETEAFFGQGTRLTVV.

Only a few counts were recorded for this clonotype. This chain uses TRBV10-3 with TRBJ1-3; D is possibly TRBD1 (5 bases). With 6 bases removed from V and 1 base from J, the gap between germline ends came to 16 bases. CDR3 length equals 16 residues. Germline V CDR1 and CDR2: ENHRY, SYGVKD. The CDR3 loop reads CAISQRRAVSGNTIYF. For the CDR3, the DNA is TGTGCCATCAGCCAACGCAGGGCGGTATCTGGAAACACCATATATTTT.